This TCR beta chain was recovered during a study of OX40 agonist ivuxolimab in advanced cancers. Whole-study context: Earlier treatment with anti-PD-1, anti-PD-L1 or anti-CTLA-4 was permitted, and 35% to 40% had received some. Partial responses were observed in three patients, of whom one had hepatocellular carcinoma and two had cutaneous melanoma.

Points from the study as a whole: Clonal expansion was among the lowest in partial responders at 0.1-3.0 mg/kg, especially CD8+. Antigen targets of the expanded peripheral T cells went undetermined.

As for this clone: Its antigen is still unknown.

V shed 1 base and J 8 bases; nucleotides not matched to a gene: 6. Germline CDR1 and CDR2: SGHTA and FQGNSA. The CDR3 spans 15 residues. The repertoire was sequenced with immunoSEQ multiplex PCR; TCRdb's copy has only in-frame clones and lacks some. The table records 60,000 to 75,000 clones, approximately 89% of them present only once. This chain links TRBV7-2 with TRBJ2-5, with 11 positions matching TRBD1. This clonotype originated in an adult with an advanced solid tumor such as melanoma, head and neck, liver or kidney cancer. The sample was CD4+ or CD8+ T cells sorted from blood, taken in a trial of the OX40 agonist ivuxolimab. This CDR3 reads CASSLGGQGAATQYF. For the CDR3, the DNA is TGTGCCAGCAGCTTAGGCGGACAGGGGGCGGCCACCCAGTACTTC.